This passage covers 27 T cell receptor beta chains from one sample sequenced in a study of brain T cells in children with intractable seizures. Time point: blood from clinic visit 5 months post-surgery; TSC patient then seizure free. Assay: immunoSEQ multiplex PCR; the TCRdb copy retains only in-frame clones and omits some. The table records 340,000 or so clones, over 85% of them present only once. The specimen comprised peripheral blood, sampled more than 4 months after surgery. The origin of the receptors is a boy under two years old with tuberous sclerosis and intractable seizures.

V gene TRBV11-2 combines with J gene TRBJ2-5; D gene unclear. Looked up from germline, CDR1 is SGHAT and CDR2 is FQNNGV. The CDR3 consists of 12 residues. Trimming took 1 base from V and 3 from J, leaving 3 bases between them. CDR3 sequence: CASSLGKETQYF. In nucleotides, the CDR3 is TGTGCCAGCAGCTTAGGGAAAGAGACCCAGTACTTC.

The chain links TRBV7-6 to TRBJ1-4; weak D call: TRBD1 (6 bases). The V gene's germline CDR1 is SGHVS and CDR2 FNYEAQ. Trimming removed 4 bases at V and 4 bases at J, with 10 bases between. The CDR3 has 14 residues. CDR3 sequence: CASSSRGNNEKLFF. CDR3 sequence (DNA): TGTGCCAGCAGCTCTAGGGGGAATAATGAAAAACTGTTTTTT.

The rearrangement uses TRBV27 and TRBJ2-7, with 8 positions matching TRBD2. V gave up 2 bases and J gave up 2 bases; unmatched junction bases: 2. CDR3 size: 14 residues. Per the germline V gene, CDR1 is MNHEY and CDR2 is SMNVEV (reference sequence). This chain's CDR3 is CASSLAGGAYEQYF. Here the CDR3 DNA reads TGTGCCAGCAGTTTAGCGGGGGGAGCCTACGAGCAGTACTTC.

The CDR3 DNA reads TGTGCCAGCAGAGTCAACAGGGGCGAGCAGTACTTC. This gives the protein CASRVNRGEQYF. The chain has TRBV6-5 and TRBJ2-7; 7 bases fit TRBD1. CDR3 length: 12 amino acids. V was pared by 6 bases and J by 6 bases, with 5 bases of the junction left unmatched. CDR1 and CDR2 from the germline V gene are MNHEY and SVGAGI.

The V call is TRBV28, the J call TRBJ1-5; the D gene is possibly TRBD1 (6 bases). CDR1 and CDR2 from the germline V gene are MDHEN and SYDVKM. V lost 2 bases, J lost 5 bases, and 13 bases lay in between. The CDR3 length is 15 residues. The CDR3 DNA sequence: TGTGCCAGCAGTTTAGAACAGGGAGGAGATCAGCCCCAGCATTTT. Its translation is CASSLEQGGDQPQHF.

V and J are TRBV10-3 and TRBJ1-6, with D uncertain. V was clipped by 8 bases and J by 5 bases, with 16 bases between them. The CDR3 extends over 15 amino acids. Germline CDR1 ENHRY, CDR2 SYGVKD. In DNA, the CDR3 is TGTGCCATCGCACCCGCGGCAGGCGATAATTCACCCCTCCACTTT. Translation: CAIAPAAGDNSPLHF.

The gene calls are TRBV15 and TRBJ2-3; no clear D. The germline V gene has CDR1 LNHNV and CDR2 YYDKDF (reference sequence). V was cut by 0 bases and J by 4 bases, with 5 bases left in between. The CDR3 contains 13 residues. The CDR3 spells CATSRDLPDTQYF. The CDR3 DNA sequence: TGTGCCACCAGCAGAGATCTCCCAGATACGCAGTATTTT. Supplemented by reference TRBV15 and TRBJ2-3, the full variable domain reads DAMVIQNPRYQVTQFGKPVTLSCSQTLNHNVMYWYQQKSSQAPKLLFHYYDKDFNNEADTPDNFQSRRPNTSFCFLDIRSPGLGDTAMYLCATSRDLPDTQYFGPGTRLTVL.

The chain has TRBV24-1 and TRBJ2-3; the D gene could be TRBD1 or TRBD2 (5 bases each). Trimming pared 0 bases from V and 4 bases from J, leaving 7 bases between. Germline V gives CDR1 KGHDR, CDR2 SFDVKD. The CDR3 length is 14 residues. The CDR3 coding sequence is TGTGCCACCAGTGATTTGGGGACCCCAGATACGCAGTATTTT. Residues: CATSDLGTPDTQYF.

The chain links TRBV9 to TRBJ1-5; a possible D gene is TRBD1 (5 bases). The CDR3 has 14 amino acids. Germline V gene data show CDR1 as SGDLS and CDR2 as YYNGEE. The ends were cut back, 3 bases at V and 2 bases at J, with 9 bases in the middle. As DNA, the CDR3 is TGTGCCAGCAGCGGTGGAGGGGGCAATCAGCCCCAGCATTTT. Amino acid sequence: CASSGGGGNQPQHF.

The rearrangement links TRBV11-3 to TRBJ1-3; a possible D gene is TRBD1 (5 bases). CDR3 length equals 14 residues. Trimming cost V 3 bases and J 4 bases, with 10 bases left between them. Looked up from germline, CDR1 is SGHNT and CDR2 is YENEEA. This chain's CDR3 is CASSFGGNGNTIYF. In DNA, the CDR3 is TGTGCCAGCAGCTTCGGGGGAAACGGAAACACCATATATTTT.

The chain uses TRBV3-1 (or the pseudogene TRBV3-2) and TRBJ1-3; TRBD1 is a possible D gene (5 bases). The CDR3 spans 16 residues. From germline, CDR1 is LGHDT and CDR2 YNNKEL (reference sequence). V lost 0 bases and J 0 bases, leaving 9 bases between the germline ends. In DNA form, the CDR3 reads TGTGCCAGCAGCCAAGAGCGGACAAGCTCTGGAAACACCATATATTTT. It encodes CASSQERTSSGNTIYF.

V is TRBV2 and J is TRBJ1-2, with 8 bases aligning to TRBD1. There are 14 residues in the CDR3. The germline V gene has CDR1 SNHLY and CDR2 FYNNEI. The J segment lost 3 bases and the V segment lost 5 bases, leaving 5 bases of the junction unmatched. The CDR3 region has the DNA TGTGCCAGCAGTATCGACAGGGGAGACTATGGCTACACCTTC. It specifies CASSIDRGDYGYTF. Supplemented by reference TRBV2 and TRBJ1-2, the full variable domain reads EPEVTQTPSHQVTQMGQEVILRCVPISNHLYFYWYRQILGQKVEFLVSFYNNEISEKSEIFDDQFSVERPDGSNFTLKIRSTKLEDSAMYFCASSIDRGDYGYTFGSGTRLTVV.

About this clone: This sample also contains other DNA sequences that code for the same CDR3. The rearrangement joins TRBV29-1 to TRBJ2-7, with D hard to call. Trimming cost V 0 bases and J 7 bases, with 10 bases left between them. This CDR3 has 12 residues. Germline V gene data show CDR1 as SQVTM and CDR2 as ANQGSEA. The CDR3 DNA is TGCAGCGTTGAAGACCTCCCCGGGGAGCAGTACTTC. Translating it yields CSVEDLPGEQYF.

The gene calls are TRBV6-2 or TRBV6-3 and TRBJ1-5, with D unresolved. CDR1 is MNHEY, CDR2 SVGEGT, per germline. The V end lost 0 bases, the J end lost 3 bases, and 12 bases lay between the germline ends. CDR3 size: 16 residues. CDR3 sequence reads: CASSYSSGSHNQPQHF. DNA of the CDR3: TGTGCCAGCAGTTACTCGAGTGGCAGCCACAATCAGCCCCAGCATTTT.

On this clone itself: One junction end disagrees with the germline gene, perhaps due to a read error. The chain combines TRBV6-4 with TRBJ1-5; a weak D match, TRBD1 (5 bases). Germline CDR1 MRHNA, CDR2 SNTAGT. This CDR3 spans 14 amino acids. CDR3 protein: CASTDPGRDQPQHF. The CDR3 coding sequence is TGTGCCAGCACTGACCCCGGCAGGGACCAGCCCCAGCATTTT.

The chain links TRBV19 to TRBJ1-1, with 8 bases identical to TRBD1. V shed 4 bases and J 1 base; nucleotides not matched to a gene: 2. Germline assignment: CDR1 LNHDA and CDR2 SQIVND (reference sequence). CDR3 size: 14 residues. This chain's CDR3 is CASSNDRGNTEAFF. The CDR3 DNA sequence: TGTGCCAGTAGTAATGACAGGGGGAACACTGAAGCTTTCTTT.

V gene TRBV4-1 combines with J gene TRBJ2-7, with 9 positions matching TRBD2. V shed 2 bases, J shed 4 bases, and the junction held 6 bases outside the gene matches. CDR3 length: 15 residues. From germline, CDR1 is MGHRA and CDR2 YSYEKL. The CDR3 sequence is CASSQRAGGFYEQYF. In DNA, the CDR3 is TGCGCCAGCAGCCAAAGGGCGGGGGGGTTTTACGAGCAGTACTTC.

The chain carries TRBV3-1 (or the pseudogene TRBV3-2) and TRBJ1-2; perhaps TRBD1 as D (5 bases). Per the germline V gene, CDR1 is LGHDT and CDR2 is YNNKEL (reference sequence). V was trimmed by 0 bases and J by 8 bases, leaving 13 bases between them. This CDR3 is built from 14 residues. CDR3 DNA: TGTGCCAGCAGCCAAGATCAGGGCCGAGGGGGCTACACCTTC. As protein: CASSQDQGRGGYTF.

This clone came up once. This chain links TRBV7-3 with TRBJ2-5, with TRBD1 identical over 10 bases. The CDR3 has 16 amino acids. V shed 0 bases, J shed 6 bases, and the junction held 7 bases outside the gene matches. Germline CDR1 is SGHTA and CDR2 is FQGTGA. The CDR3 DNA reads TGTGCCAGCAGCTTAACTGGGGGGACAGGGGTAAAGACCCAGTACTTC. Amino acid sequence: CASSLTGGTGVKTQYF. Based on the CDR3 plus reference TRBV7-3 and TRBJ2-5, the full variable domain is GAGVSQTPSNKVTEKGKYVELRCDPISGHTALYWYRQSLGQGPEFLIYFQGTGAADDSGLPNDRFFAVRPEGSVSTLKIQRTERGDSAVYLCASSLTGGTGVKTQYFGPGTRLLVL.

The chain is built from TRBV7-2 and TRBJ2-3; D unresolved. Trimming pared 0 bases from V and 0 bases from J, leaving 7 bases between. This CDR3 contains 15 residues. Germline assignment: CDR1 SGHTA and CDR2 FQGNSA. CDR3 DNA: TGTGCCAGCAGCTTAGCTCGGGCTAGCACAGATACGCAGTATTTT. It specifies CASSLARASTDTQYF.

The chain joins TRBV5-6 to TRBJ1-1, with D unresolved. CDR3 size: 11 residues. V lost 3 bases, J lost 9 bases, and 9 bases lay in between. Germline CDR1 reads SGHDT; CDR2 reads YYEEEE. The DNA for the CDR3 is TGTGCCAGCAGCTCCGGCGGACAAGCTTTCTTT. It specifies CASSSGGQAFF.

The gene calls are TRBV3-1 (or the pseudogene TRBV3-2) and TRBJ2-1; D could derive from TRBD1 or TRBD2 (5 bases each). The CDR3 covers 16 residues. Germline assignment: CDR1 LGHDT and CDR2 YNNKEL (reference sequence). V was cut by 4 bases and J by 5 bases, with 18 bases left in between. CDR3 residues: CASSPFLWDPNNEQFF. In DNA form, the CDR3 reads TGTGCCAGCAGCCCCTTTTTATGGGACCCGAACAATGAGCAGTTCTTC.

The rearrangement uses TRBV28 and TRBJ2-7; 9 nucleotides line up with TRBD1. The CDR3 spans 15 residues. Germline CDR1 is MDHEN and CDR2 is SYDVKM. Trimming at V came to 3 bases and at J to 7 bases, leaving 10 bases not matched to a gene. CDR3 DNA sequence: TGTGCCAGCAGTTTGTCGGGACAGGGTCTGGAGGAGCAGTACTTC. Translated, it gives CASSLSGQGLEEQYF.

CDR3 DNA: TGTGCCAGCAGTCCCCTGACGGGCGGGGCTGAAGCTTTCTTT. Protein product: CASSPLTGGAEAFF. The rearrangement joins TRBV11-3 to TRBJ1-1, with D unresolved. Germline CDR1 is SGHNT and CDR2 is YENEEA. CDR3 length equals 14 residues. V dropped 6 bases and J dropped 6 bases, with 17 bases sitting between them.

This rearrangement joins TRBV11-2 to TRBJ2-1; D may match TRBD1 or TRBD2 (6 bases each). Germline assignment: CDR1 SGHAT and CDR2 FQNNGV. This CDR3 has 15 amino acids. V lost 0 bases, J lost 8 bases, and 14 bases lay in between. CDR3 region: CASSLDYPGGHEQFF. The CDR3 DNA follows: TGTGCCAGCAGCTTAGATTATCCCGGGGGCCATGAGCAGTTCTTC.

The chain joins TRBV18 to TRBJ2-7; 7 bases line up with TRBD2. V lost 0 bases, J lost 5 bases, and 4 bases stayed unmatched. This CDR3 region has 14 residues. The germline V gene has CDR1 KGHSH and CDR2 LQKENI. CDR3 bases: TGTGCCAGCTCACCACCGGCGGGAGCTGACGAGCAGTACTTC. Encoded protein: CASSPPAGADEQYF.

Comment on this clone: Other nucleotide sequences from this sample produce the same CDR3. CDR3 sequence (DNA): TGTGCCAGCAGTTTCAGGGAAAATACTGAAGCTTTCTTT. Translation: CASSFRENTEAFF. The J gene is TRBJ1-1, the V gene TRBV9, with D possibly being TRBD1 (5 bases). CDR1 and CDR2 from the germline V gene are SGDLS and YYNGEE. The CDR3 runs 13 residues. Trimming pared 5 bases from V and 5 bases from J, leaving 13 bases between.